This T cell receptor (beta chain) was sequenced in a study of blood T cell repertoires in COVID-19. The wider study: Acute-phase and convalescent COVID-19 samples originated in the United States, Italy and Spain. From T cells, B-cell-depleted T cells, or PBMCs came the material, which was cDNA or gDNA.

V was pared by 4 bases and J by 0 bases, with 18 bases between. The germline CDR1 and CDR2 sequences are MNHEY and SMNVEV (reference sequence). The CDR3 totals 17 residues. How the authors handled the data: Amplification from reference gene primers served as the basis for estimated nucleated cell counts. Sequenced by immunoSEQ multiplex PCR; TCRdb stores in-frame clones only, minus some. V and J calls and clone size are as listed in that table; D and trimming were resolved from the DNA. The sample has some 35,000 clones; 75% to 90% are singletons. The J gene is TRBJ1-1, the V gene TRBV27; D is possibly TRBD1 (6 bases). The source is a man aged 55 to 70 with active COVID-19. Sample: peripheral blood. The CDR3 bases are TGTGCCAGCAGTTATCGCGGGGGCTTCCTCATGAACACTGAAGCTTTCTTT. Amino acid sequence: CASSYRGGFLMNTEAFF.